This T cell receptor (beta chain) derives from a study of blood T cells in healthy people across ages (dated by TCRdb to about 2015). Turning to the overall study: In model experiments, roughly one uniquely barcoded TCR beta cDNA molecule per two T cells was captured by template switching. To track age-related changes in TCR beta repertoire diversity, the study relied on deep sequencing normalized with unique cDNA molecular identifiers. Donors were grouped into four age groups: young (average 16 years), middle-aged (less than 40), aged (around 56) and long-lived (over 80). To avoid experimental bias, donors of different ages were randomly spread across the sequencing lanes. Using the same blood draw, the study looked at two additional independent replicas of 1 million unique cDNA reads for two donors, one aged 18 to 30 and the other aged 80 or older. Study-wide conclusions, independent of this receptor: As age increased, observed TCR beta diversity per million T cells dropped in a roughly linear way, and a significant reduction was already evident by age 40. Compared with the aged group, the long-lived group had more naive CD4+ T cells, fewer expanded clones and increased TCR diversity, suggesting age selection. Because the CMV infection status of the donors was unknown, age-related changes in expanded clonotypes may potentially have been confounded. Observed TCR beta diversity correlated strongly with the percentage of naive T cells measured by flow cytometry. Estimates of total diversity based on one million sequenced T cells were considered lower bounds and underestimates. Bulk unsorted PBMC profiling prevented conclusive comparison of naive and antigen-experienced compartments.

As concerns this clonotype: The specificity of this receptor is unknown. Nothing much larger sits one base from this clone, and base qualities are not available.

Systemically healthy Caucasian individuals from Russia, some 40 in total and aged roughly 6 to 100 years, were included as donors. Each donor gave 9.5 to 10 milliliters of peripheral blood, drawn into EDTA-treated Vacutainer tubes. Ficoll-Paque density-gradient centrifugation was used to isolate PBMCs, with at least 7 million obtained per sample. Trizol reagent was used to extract total RNA from the PBMCs, yielding at least 5.5 micrograms per sample. For every donor, flow cytometry on a PBMC aliquot measured the percentage of naive CD45RAhigh/CD27high T cells. From a lookup of the germline V gene (reference sequence), CDR1 and CDR2 are DFQATT and SNEGSKA. V has 0 bases trimmed and J has 7 bases trimmed; junction bases matching no gene number 2. Spanning cysteine to phenylalanine, the CDR3 consists of 13 amino acids. Only the CDR3 part of the read is kept: 39 bases, read in frame from the first base.

Library preparation was by 5' RACE. Reads for this sample came from an Illumina HiSeq 2500. A second PCR of roughly 7 to 11 cycles was performed with a sample-barcoded 5' primer and a J-beta primer mix. A template-switch 5' adaptor carrying 12 random nucleotides introduced a unique molecular identifier onto each TCR beta cDNA molecule. At least 3 million CDR3-containing paired-end reads were obtained from each sample. First-strand cDNA synthesis was performed from all RNA using the Mint cDNA synthesis kit, with priming by a TRBC-specific oligonucleotide. Following uracil-DNA glycosylase treatment, all cDNA underwent a first 18-cycle PCR with the universal primers M1SS and BC2_uni_R. In the paper's pipeline: Each sample was normalized by randomly selecting 1 million high-quality reads, each carrying a distinct molecular identifier. Instead of being binned into consensus sequences, reads that shared molecular identifiers were thrown out. MiTCR, set to a Q25 quality threshold and the strictest error-elimination algorithm, was used for CDR3 identification, clonotype clustering and error correction. Lower-bound total TCR beta diversity was estimated with a nonparametric unseen species model using Euler transformation. Starting from the raw public reads, TCRdb applied fastp trimming at Q25, assembled clones with MiXCR and retained in-frame beta chains. When rows share a CDR3 protein, they turn into one entry using the most common DNA and genes. For this entry, the V and J calls and clone size follow TCRdb and not the study's own pipeline. A total of over a million distinct CDR3 sequences appear in this sample, approximately 43% of them only once. The leading ten clones occupy around 4% of the sample.

The sequencing sample was made of blood. Recombination connected TRBV20-1 to TRBJ1-4, and TRBD1 matches 7 of the central bases. This TCR derives from a woman between 18 and 29 years old in good health. The CDR3 region: CSARDRGSEKLFF. The nucleotide sequence is given as TGCAGTGCTAGAGACAGGGGGAGTGAAAAACTGTTTTTT.